Following are 7 T cell receptor beta chains from one sample sequenced in a study of response to subunit inactivated influenza vaccine. Each CDR3 protein is one row after TCRdb ran MiXCR on the RT-PCR reads. Of 590,000 or so distinct CDR3 sequences listed, 14% are singletons. Sample: PBMCs from blood, taken 14 to 15 days before vaccination. The source is a man aged 50 or older who received an inactivated influenza vaccine.

In its sample, this clonotype was seen a few times. The J gene is TRBJ1-1, the V gene TRBV5-1; D uncertain. Germline V gene sequence: CDR1 SGHRS, CDR2 YFSETQ. The V end was cut by 0 bases, the J end by 7 bases, with 10 bases between. The CDR3 sequence is 13 residues long. The CDR3 is CASSLESPGEAFF. The CDR3, as DNA: TGCGCCAGCAGCTTGGAATCTCCGGGTGAAGCTTTCTTT.

Comments on this clonotype: This may be a read error: a much more frequent sequence differs by one nucleotide. The rearrangement links TRBV14 to TRBJ2-7; 7 bases agree with TRBD1. Germline loops: CDR1 SGHDN, CDR2 FVKESK. V gave up 6 bases and J gave up 2 bases; unmatched junction bases: 4. CDR3 length: 13 residues. The CDR3 loop is CASRGTATYEQYF. CDR3 in DNA: TGTGCCAGCAGAGGGACAGCCACCTACGAGCAGTACTTC. The variable domain in full, completed from reference TRBV14 and TRBJ2-7, reads EAGVTQFPSHSVIEKGQTVTLRCDPISGHDNLYWYRRVMGKEIKFLLHFVKESKQDESGMPNNRFLAERTGGTYSTLKVQPAELEDSGVYFCASRGTATYEQYFGPGTRLTVT.

This clonotype was seen only once. This chain uses TRBV12-3 or TRBV12-4 with TRBJ1-2, with D perhaps matching TRBD1 (5 bases). The CDR3 sequence is 13 residues long. Trimming shortened V by 5 bases and J by 7 bases, and 14 bases separated the two germline ends. In DNA, the CDR3 is TGTGCCAGCAGTAAATCGGGGCCTCTTGGCTACACCTTC. Protein sequence: CASSKSGPLGYTF.

About this clonotype itself: Its ends do not fully match the called genes, so a read error is possible. This sequence joins TRBV4-1 and TRBJ2-6, with TRBD1 as a possible D gene (6 bases). Germline V gene sequence: CDR1 MGHRA, CDR2 YSYEKL. The CDR3 extends over 17 amino acids. The CDR3: CVSSQSPGESGANVLTF. In DNA form, the CDR3 reads TGCGTCAGCAGCCAAAGCCCAGGGGAGAGTGGGGCCAACGTCCTGACTTTC.

The V gene is TRBV6-5, the J gene TRBJ2-7; D is uncertain. The CDR3 contains 15 residues. Germline CDR1 is MNHEY and CDR2 is SVGAGI. V was shortened by 0 bases and J by 4 bases, with 13 bases between the two germline ends. The CDR3, as DNA: TGTGCCAGCAGTTACTCGCGCGCCAGTCCTTACGAGCAGTACTTC. This gives the protein CASSYSRASPYEQYF.

This clonotype was detected a few times. The chain combines TRBV7-2 with TRBJ1-3; D ambiguous. Germline loops: CDR1 SGHTA, CDR2 FQGNSA. V lost 5 bases to trimming and J lost 0 bases, with 5 bases between them. This CDR3 has 13 amino acids. The CDR3 loop reads CASSTSSGNTIYF. The DNA for the CDR3 is TGTGCCAGCAGCACCTCCTCTGGAAACACCATATATTTT.

This clonotype was counted ten times or more. In DNA, the CDR3 is TGCAGCGTTGCGGTGGCCGCCAAGGCCGGGGAGCTGTTTTTT. It codes for CSVAVAAKAGELFF. The J gene is TRBJ2-2, the V gene TRBV29-1; D not resolved. This CDR3 has 14 residues. Trimming took off 4 bases at V and 6 bases at J, with 15 bases between the two ends. Germline V lookup: CDR1 SQVTM, CDR2 ANQGSEA.